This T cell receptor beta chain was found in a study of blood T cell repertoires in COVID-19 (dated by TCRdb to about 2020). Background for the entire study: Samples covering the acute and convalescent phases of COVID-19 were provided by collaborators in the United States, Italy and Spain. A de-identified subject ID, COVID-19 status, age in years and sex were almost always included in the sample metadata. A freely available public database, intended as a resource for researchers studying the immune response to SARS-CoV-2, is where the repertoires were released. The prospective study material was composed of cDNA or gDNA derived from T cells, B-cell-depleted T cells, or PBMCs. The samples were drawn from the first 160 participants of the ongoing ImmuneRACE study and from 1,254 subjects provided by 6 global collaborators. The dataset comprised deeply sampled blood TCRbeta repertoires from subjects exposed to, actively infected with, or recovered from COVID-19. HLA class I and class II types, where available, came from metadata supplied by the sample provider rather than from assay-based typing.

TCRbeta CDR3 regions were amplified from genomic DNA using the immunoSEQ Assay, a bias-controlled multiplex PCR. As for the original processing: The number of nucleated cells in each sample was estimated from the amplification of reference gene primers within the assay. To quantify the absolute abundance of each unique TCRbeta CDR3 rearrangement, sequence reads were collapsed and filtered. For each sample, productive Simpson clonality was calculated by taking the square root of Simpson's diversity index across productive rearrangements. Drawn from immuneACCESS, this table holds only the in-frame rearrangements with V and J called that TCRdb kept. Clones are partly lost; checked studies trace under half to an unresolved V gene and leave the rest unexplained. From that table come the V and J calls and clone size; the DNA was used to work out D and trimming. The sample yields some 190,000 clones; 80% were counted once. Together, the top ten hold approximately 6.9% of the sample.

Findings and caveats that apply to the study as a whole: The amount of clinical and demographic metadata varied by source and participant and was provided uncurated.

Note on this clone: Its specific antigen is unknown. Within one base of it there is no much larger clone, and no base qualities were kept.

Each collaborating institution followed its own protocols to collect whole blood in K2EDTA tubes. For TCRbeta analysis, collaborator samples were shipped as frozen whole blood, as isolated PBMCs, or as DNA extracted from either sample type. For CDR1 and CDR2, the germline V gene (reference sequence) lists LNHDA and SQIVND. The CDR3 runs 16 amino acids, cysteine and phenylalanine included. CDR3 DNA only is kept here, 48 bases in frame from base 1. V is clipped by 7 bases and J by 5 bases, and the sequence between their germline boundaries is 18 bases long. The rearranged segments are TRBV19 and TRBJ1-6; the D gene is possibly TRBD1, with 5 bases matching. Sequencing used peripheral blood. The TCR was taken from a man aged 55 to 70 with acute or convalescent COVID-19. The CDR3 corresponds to CASKGSGALNNSPLHF. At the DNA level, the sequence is TGTGCCAGTAAGGGGTCCGGCGCCCTAAATAATTCACCCCTCCACTTT.